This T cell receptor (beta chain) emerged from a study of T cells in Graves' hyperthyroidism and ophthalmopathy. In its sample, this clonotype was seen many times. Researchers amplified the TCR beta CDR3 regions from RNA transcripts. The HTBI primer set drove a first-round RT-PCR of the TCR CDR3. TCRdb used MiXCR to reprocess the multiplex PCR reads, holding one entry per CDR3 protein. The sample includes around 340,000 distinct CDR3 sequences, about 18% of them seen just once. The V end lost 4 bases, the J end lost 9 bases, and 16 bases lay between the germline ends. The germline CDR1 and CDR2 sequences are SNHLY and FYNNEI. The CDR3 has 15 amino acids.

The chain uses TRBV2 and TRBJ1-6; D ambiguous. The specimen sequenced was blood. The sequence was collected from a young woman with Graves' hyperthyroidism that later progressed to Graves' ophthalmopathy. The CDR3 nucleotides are TGTGCCAGCAGTGGTCGAGGAGGGCTGGGTTCACCCCTCCACTTT. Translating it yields CASSGRGGLGSPLHF.